One and the same sample provided the 2 T cell receptor beta chains below, sequenced in a study of cytomegalovirus exposure and HLA in healthy donors. Researchers ran the PCR with 60 Vbeta and 13 Jbeta primers. Libraries were prepared by immunoSEQ multiplex PCR; TCRdb keeps only in-frame clonotypes and omits some of them. The table shows about 230,000 clones, with 75% to 85% occurring only once. Sequences were obtained from PBMCs. The receptors originated from a woman in her sixties in good health and CMV-seropositive.

CDR3 nucleotides: TGTGCCAGCGGCAGGCCGTACGAGCAGTACTTC. Its protein product is CASGRPYEQYF. The genes are TRBV28 and TRBJ2-7; D not certain. The CDR3 totals 11 residues. Germline values: CDR1 MDHEN, CDR2 SYDVKM. V was trimmed by 8 bases and J by 4 bases, leaving 9 bases between them.

The rearrangement uses TRBV7-6 and TRBJ2-7; no clear D gene. V lost 0 bases to trimming and J lost 2 bases, with 8 bases between them. The CDR3 covers 14 residues. The germline V gene has CDR1 SGHVS and CDR2 FNYEAQ. The CDR3 DNA follows: TGTGCCAGCAGCTTAGCAGGTGGAGCCTACGAGCAGTACTTC. It is translated as CASSLAGGAYEQYF.